Listed here are 15 T cell receptor beta chains from one sample, sequenced in a study of identical twins (dated by TCRdb to between 2015 and 2016). Libraries were prepared through 5' RACE. The listed sequencing device is Illumina HiSeq 2000. TCRdb reanalyzed the raw reads on its own, using fastp at Q25 for trimming and MiXCR for clone calling, and kept in-frame beta chains. Each CDR3 protein gets just one entry, which takes the most common genes and DNA from the rows behind it. In all, the sample holds roughly 770,000 distinct CDR3 sequences, and 18% of those were seen once. The ten largest make up under 15% of the sample. These data were also filed under a second study, of T cells expressing NK-cell markers.

Sample: PBMCs. These receptors all come from a woman under 30 in good health.

The chain uses TRBV7-9 and TRBJ2-5; a weak D match, TRBD2 (6 bases). Trimming shortened V by 1 base and J by 6 bases, and 15 bases separated the two germline ends. The germline gives CDR1 SEHNR, CDR2 FQNEAQ (reference sequence). The CDR3 has 15 residues. The CDR3 DNA sequence: TGTGCCAGCAGCTTAGGTCCCGGGAGTGTTAAGACCCAGTACTTC. Amino acid sequence: CASSLGPGSVKTQYF. Combining the CDR3 with reference TRBV7-9 and TRBJ2-5 gives the whole variable domain DTGVSQNPRHKITKRGQNVTFRCDPISEHNRLYWYRQTLGQGPEFLTYFQNEAQLEKSRLLSDRFSAERPKGSFSTLEIQRTEQGDSAMYLCASSLGPGSVKTQYFGPGTRLLVL.

The V gene is TRBV3-1, the J gene TRBJ2-7, with D unresolved. The CDR3 sequence is 12 residues long. The germline V and J ends were trimmed by 3 bases and 6 bases, with 9 bases remaining between them. Germline lookup yields CDR1 LGHDT and CDR2 YNNKEL (reference sequence). The CDR3 DNA reads TGTGCCAGCAGCCAGACTCTAGTCGAGCAGTACTTC. This gives the protein CASSQTLVEQYF.

The genes are TRBV12-3 or TRBV12-4 and TRBJ2-3; D is possibly TRBD2 (5 bases). Trimming took 3 bases from V and 5 from J, leaving 15 bases between them. There are 15 residues in the CDR3. The CDR3: CASSFRGRSRDTQYF. The CDR3 DNA sequence: TGTGCCAGCAGTTTCCGCGGGCGTTCGAGAGATACGCAGTATTTT.

The sample holds a few counts of this clonotype. The chain combines TRBV20-1 with TRBJ2-4, with 9 bases that match TRBD2. CDR1 is DFQATT and CDR2 is SNEGSKA in the germline V gene (reference sequence). This CDR3 is built from 14 residues. Losses at the gene ends were 0 bases for V and 7 bases for J; bases not matched to a gene: 4. In DNA, the CDR3 is TGCAGTGCTAGAGACTTGACTAGCGGTAACATTCAGTACTTC. It codes for CSARDLTSGNIQYF.

The sample holds many counts of this clonotype. The chain links TRBV12-3 or TRBV12-4 to TRBJ2-7, with 10 nucleotides matching TRBD1. V gave up 6 bases and J gave up 6 bases; unmatched junction bases: 5. CDR3 length equals 13 residues. CDR3 sequence (DNA): TGTGCCAGCAGCCCGGGACAGGGGAGCGAGCAGTACTTC. It yields the protein CASSPGQGSEQYF.

In this sample, this clonotype turned up once. At one boundary the junction diverges from the germline segment, which might be a read error. The chain uses TRBV11-2 and TRBJ2-7; the match to TRBD2 covers 11 bases. Germline loops: CDR1 SGHAT, CDR2 FQNNGV. The CDR3 has 15 residues. Written as DNA, the CDR3 is TGTGCCAGCAACCCGCGACTAGCGGGGACTTACGAGCGGTACTTC. It specifies CASNPRLAGTYERYF. Full variable domain (remainder filled in from reference TRBV11-2 and TRBJ2-7): EAGVAQSPRYKIIEKRQSVAFWCNPISGHATLYWYQQILGQGPKLLIQFQNNGVVDDSQLPKDRFSAERLKGVDSTLKIQPAKLEDSAVYLCASNPRLAGTYERYFGPGTRLTVT.

The chain links TRBV7-9 to TRBJ2-3; D is perhaps TRBD2 (7 bases). In germline, CDR1 is SEHNR, CDR2 FQNEAQ (reference sequence). V was shortened by 5 bases and J by 5 bases, with 14 bases between the two germline ends. CDR3 length: 14 amino acids. The CDR3 is CASSPGGWEDTQYF. DNA of the CDR3: TGTGCCAGCAGCCCGGGGGGCTGGGAAGATACGCAGTATTTT.

The chain carries TRBV20-1 and TRBJ2-5; D tentatively reads TRBD1 or TRBD2 (5 bases each). Germline V gene lookup returns CDR1 DFQATT and CDR2 SNEGSKA (reference sequence). The length of the CDR3 is 13 residues. V lost 5 bases and J 5 bases, leaving 15 bases between the germline ends. This CDR3 reads CSAASGSLETQYF. The CDR3 region has the DNA TGCAGTGCTGCCTCAGGGAGCCTGGAGACCCAGTACTTC.

This clonotype was seen a few times. The chain carries TRBV6-1 and TRBJ1-6, with a weak D call TRBD1 (5 bases). The CDR3 is made up of 14 amino acids. Germline V gene lookup returns CDR1 MNHNS and CDR2 SASEGT. V gave up 7 bases and J gave up 7 bases, with 14 bases separating them. The CDR3 is CASTQGLNNSPLHF. The CDR3 nucleotides read TGTGCCAGCACCCAGGGACTGAACAATTCACCCCTCCACTTT.

The chain carries TRBV7-2 and TRBJ2-1; 7 bases map to TRBD2. V dropped 5 bases and J dropped 0; count of bases not matched to a gene: 4. Germline CDR1 reads SGHTA; CDR2 reads FQGNSA. This CDR3 has 15 amino acids. The CDR3 here is CASSQLASSYNEQFF. The CDR3 region has the DNA TGTGCCAGCAGCCAACTAGCGTCCTCCTACAATGAGCAGTTCTTC.

This clonotype occurred once. The chain has TRBV7-9 and TRBJ2-7; the D is unclear. The CDR3 runs to 13 residues. Trimming shortened V by 8 bases and J by 6 bases, and 17 bases separated the two germline ends. Germline V gives CDR1 SEHNR, CDR2 FQNEAQ (reference sequence). The CDR3 region is CASEGPSPSEQYF. CDR3 bases: TGTGCCAGCGAAGGCCCTTCTCCCTCCGAGCAGTACTTC.

V usage is TRBV7-2 and J usage is TRBJ2-1; D unclear. Germline values: CDR1 SGHTA, CDR2 FQGNSA. V was cut by 2 bases and J by 6 bases, with 11 bases left in between. The CDR3 sequence is 14 residues long. The CDR3 protein is CASSLMTQSNEQFF. Written as DNA, the CDR3 is TGTGCCAGCAGCTTAATGACCCAGAGCAATGAGCAGTTCTTC.

The chain uses TRBV7-2 and TRBJ1-1; D not resolved. With 1 base removed from V and 4 bases from J, the gap between germline ends came to 10 bases. This CDR3 region has 14 residues. Germline lookup yields CDR1 SGHTA and CDR2 FQGNSA. DNA for the CDR3: TGTGCCAGCAGCTTAGGCGGCACCTTCACTGAAGCTTTCTTT. Protein product: CASSLGGTFTEAFF.

The chain couples TRBV6-1 to TRBJ2-1; the match to TRBD2 covers 11 bases. J gave up 6 bases and V 6 bases, and 7 bases lay outside the gene matches. CDR1 MNHNS and CDR2 SASEGT come from the germline V gene. CDR3 size: 15 residues. CDR3 DNA sequence: TGTGCCAGCAGCAGGACTAGCGGGTGGGGCAATGAGCAGTTCTTC. Protein sequence: CASSRTSGWGNEQFF.

The gene calls are TRBV11-2 and TRBJ2-1, with D maybe TRBD2 (5 bases). Looked up from germline, CDR1 is SGHAT and CDR2 is FQNNGV. This CDR3 has 17 residues. Trimming left V 7 bases short and J 4 bases short, with 23 bases between. The CDR3 coding sequence is TGTGCCAGCACCCAAAGTCCCGGGGATCTTTCATACAATGAGCAGTTCTTC. This encodes CASTQSPGDLSYNEQFF.